The 14 T cell receptor beta chains below were found in one sample sequenced in a study of blood T cell repertoires in COVID-19. Some clones are missing from TCRdb's copy, which holds only in-frame ones; the method was immunoSEQ multiplex PCR. The sample contains about 91,000 clones, 77% of which appear only once. Sequencing used peripheral blood. The receptor set was obtained from an elderly woman with acute or convalescent COVID-19.

This sequence joins TRBV3-1 (or the pseudogene TRBV3-2) and TRBJ2-7; 11 bases match TRBD2. CDR3 size: 16 residues. V gave up 3 bases and J gave up 3 bases; unmatched junction bases: 7. Germline CDR1 is LGHDT and CDR2 is YNNKEL (reference sequence). This CDR3 is CASSQDFLAGGYEQYF. CDR3 coding DNA: TGTGCCAGCAGCCAGGACTTTCTAGCGGGAGGCTACGAGCAGTACTTC.

J is TRBJ1-1 and V is TRBV7-2; tentatively, D is TRBD1 (6 bases). Germline CDR1 is SGHTA and CDR2 is FQGNSA. The CDR3 totals 14 residues. Trimming cost V 6 bases and J 1 base, with 12 bases left between them. CDR3 sequence reads: CASRRGGANTEAFF. The CDR3 DNA follows: TGTGCCAGCAGGAGAGGGGGTGCGAACACTGAAGCTTTCTTT.

J is TRBJ1-1 and V is TRBV30, with no clear D. Deletions cut 4 bases from V and 7 bases from J, with 10 bases between. Germline values: CDR1 GTSNPN, CDR2 SVGIG (reference sequence). CDR3 size: 11 residues. CDR3 loop: CAWNPQIEAFF. The CDR3 region has the DNA TGTGCCTGGAACCCCCAGATTGAAGCTTTCTTT.

The genes are TRBV13 and TRBJ1-2; TRBD1 is a possible D gene (6 bases). The CDR3 is made up of 12 amino acids. CDR1 is PRHDT, CDR2 FYEKMQ, per germline (reference sequence). Between the trimmed V and J ends, which lost 5 bases and 5 bases, there was a span of 9 bases. CDR3 coding DNA: TGTGCCAGCAGCCCACAGGGTTATGGCTACACCTTC. This codes for CASSPQGYGYTF.

This clone showed up just a few times. The chain links TRBV14 to TRBJ1-6; D is undetermined. The germline CDR1 and CDR2 sequences are SGHDN and FVKESK. Trimming left V 4 bases short and J 8 bases short, with 9 bases between. The CDR3 is 13 residues long. The CDR3 is CASSLQEDSPLHF. The DNA of the CDR3 is TGTGCCAGCAGCCTCCAGGAAGATTCACCCCTCCACTTT.

The V and J genes are TRBV10-3 and TRBJ2-3; 13 bases line up with TRBD2. Germline V gene lookup returns CDR1 ENHRY and CDR2 SYGVKD. This CDR3 comprises 16 residues. V trimming: 4 bases; J trimming: 4 bases; junction bases outside the gene matches: 5. This CDR3 is CAISATSGRTSDTQYF. In nucleotides, the CDR3 is TGTGCCATCAGTGCGACTAGCGGGAGGACCTCAGATACGCAGTATTTT.

The rearrangement uses TRBV5-1 and TRBJ2-3, with 7 bases lining up with TRBD2. The germline V gene encodes CDR1 SGHRS and CDR2 YFSETQ. V dropped 0 bases and J dropped 2; count of bases not matched to a gene: 6. The CDR3 covers 16 residues. CDR3 loop: CASSLGASGFTDTQYF. The CDR3, as DNA: TGCGCCAGCAGCTTGGGGGCTAGCGGATTCACAGATACGCAGTATTTT.

The chain joins TRBV4-3 to TRBJ2-5; 11 bases align to TRBD1. There are 15 residues in the CDR3. Germline assignment: CDR1 LGHNA and CDR2 YSLEER. With V trimmed by 9 bases and J by 1 base, 7 bases remained unmatched. CDR3 residues: CASASGQGGQETQYF. In DNA, the CDR3 is TGCGCCAGTGCCTCGGGACAGGGGGGCCAAGAGACCCAGTACTTC.

This rearrangement joins TRBV28 to TRBJ2-1; maybe TRBD1 (5 bases). This CDR3 has 15 amino acids. Germline V CDR1 and CDR2: MDHEN, SYDVKM. Trimming cost V 2 bases and J 4 bases, with 12 bases left between them. The CDR3 nucleotides read TGTGCCAGCAGTTTAGGGCAGGGCCATTACAATGAGCAGTTCTTC. Encoded protein: CASSLGQGHYNEQFF.

The chain combines TRBV12-3 or TRBV12-4 with TRBJ2-5; TRBD1 matches 9 bases. CDR3 length: 13 residues. V dropped 5 bases and J dropped 7; count of bases not matched to a gene: 5. The CDR3 here is CASSRTGERTQYF. DNA of the CDR3: TGTGCCAGCAGTCGGACAGGGGAGCGGACCCAGTACTTC.

This sequence joins TRBV4-3 and TRBJ1-5; tentative D call: TRBD1 (6 bases). V gave up 0 bases and J gave up 5 bases, with 17 bases separating them. Germline V CDR1 and CDR2: LGHNA, YSLEER. The CDR3 spans 17 residues. The CDR3 reads CASSQDLSGVGDQPQHF. The DNA of the CDR3 is TGCGCCAGCAGCCAAGATCTTTCAGGGGTTGGGGATCAGCCCCAGCATTTT.

The chain links TRBV7-6 to TRBJ2-3, with 7 bases identical to TRBD2. The germline V gene encodes CDR1 SGHVS and CDR2 FNYEAQ. CDR3 length equals 18 residues. V lost 2 bases, J lost 1 base, and 12 bases stayed unmatched. CDR3 region: CASSLIPRTRGGTDTQYF. The CDR3 DNA reads as TGTGCCAGCAGCTTAATACCGCGGACTAGGGGTGGCACAGATACGCAGTATTTT.

J is TRBJ2-1 and V is TRBV5-1; D may be TRBD2 (5 bases). V dropped 0 bases and J dropped 0 bases, with 7 bases sitting between them. Germline V gene data show CDR1 as SGHRS and CDR2 as YFSETQ. This CDR3 contains 15 residues. DNA of the CDR3: TGCGCCAGCAGCTTGGGGACTGACTCCTACAATGAGCAGTTCTTC. This gives the protein CASSLGTDSYNEQFF. Looking up the rest from reference TRBV5-1 and TRBJ2-1 gives the full variable domain: KAGVTQTPRYLIKTRGQQVTLSCSPISGHRSVSWYQQTPGQGLQFLFEYFSETQRNKGNFPGRFSGRQFSNSRSEMNVSTLELGDSALYLCASSLGTDSYNEQFFGPGTRLTVL.

The V and J genes are TRBV6-6 and TRBJ2-7; 9 nucleotides agree with TRBD2. The ends lost 6 bases at V and 4 bases at J; junction bases unmatched: 4. The germline CDR1 and CDR2 sequences are MNHNY and SVGAGI (reference sequence). This CDR3 region has 13 residues. The CDR3 loop reads CASRRLAEYEQYF. CDR3 sequence (DNA): TGTGCCAGCAGAAGACTAGCGGAATACGAGCAGTACTTC.